What follows is one T cell receptor (beta chain) and its context. Data came from immunoSEQ multiplex PCR; TCRdb stores just in-frame clones and leaves some out. Among 64,000 or so clones listed, roughly three quarters were seen once. The CDR3 covers 13 residues. Germline CDR1 reads MGHDK; CDR2 reads SYGVNS. The ends lost 4 bases at V and 2 bases at J; junction bases unmatched: 2. This sample was taken from a study of memory CD4+ T cells and cytomegalovirus serostatus. Across the whole study: Donors were healthy Belgian adults, some 10 CMV seropositive and under 30 seronegative.

The sort gate was single viable CD3+CD4+CD8-CD45RO+ cells for memory CD4+ T cells. V usage is TRBV25-1 and J usage is TRBJ2-7; 7 bases are a match to TRBD1. The receptor was isolated from an adult in good health and CMV-seronegative. What was sequenced was memory CD4+ T cells from blood. This chain's CDR3 is CASSGGQTYEQYF. CDR3 coding DNA: TGTGCCAGCAGTGGGGGACAGACCTACGAGCAGTACTTC.